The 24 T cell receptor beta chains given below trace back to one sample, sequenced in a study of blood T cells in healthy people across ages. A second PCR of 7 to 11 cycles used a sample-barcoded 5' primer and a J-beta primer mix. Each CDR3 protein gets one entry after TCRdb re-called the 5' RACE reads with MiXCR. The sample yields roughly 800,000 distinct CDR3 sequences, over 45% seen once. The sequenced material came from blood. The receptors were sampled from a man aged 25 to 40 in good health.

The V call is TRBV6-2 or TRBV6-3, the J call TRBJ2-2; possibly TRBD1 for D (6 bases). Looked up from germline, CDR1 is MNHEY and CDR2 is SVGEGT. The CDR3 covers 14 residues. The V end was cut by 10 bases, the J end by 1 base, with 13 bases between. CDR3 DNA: TGTGCCACCACCAGGACAGAGAACACCGGGGAGCTGTTTTTT. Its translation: CATTRTENTGELFF.

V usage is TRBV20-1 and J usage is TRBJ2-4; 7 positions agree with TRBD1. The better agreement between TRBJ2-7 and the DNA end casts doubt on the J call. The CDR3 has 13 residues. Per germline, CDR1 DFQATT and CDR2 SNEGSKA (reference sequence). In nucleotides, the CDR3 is TGCAGTGCCAGGGACAGACAGAAGCGCGAGCAGTACTTC. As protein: CSARDRQKREQYF.

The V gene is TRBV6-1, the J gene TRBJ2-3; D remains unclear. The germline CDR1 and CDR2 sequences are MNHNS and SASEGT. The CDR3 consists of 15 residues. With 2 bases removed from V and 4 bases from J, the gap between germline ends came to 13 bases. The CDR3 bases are TGTGCCAGCAGTGAATTCGGACCGTCGGCAGATACGCAGTATTTT. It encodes CASSEFGPSADTQYF.

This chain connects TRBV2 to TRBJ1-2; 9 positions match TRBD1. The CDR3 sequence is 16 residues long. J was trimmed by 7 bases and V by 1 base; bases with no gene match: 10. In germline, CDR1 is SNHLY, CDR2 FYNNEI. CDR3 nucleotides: TGTGCCAGCAGTGAAGGAGTCCAGGACAGGGGCTCTGGCTACACCTTC. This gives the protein CASSEGVQDRGSGYTF.

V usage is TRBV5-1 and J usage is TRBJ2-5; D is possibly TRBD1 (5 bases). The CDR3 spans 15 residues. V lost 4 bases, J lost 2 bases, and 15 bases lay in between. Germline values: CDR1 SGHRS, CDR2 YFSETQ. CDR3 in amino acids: CASSGALGQQETQYF. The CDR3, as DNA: TGCGCCAGCAGCGGGGCCCTGGGGCAGCAAGAGACCCAGTACTTC.

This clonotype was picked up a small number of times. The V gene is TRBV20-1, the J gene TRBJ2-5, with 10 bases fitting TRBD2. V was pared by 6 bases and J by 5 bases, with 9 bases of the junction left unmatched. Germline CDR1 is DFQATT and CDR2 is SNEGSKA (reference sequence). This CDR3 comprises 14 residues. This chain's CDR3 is CSAPPSGSVETQYF. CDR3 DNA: TGCAGTGCCCCGCCTAGCGGGAGTGTTGAGACCCAGTACTTC.

The CDR3 sequence: CASSVAGDLSYEQYF. The CDR3 bases are TGTGCCAGCAGCGTAGCTGGGGACTTATCCTACGAGCAGTACTTC. V and J are TRBV9 and TRBJ2-4; tentatively, D is TRBD2 (6 bases). The J call is in doubt because the DNA end fits TRBJ2-7 better. The CDR3 sequence is 15 residues long. Germline CDR1 and CDR2: SGDLS and YYNGEE.

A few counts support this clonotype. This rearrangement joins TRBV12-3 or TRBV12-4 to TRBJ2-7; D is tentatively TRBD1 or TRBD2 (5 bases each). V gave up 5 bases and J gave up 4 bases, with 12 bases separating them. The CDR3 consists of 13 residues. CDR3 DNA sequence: TGTGCCAGCAGTGTCACGGGACGGTACGAGCAGTACTTC. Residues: CASSVTGRYEQYF.

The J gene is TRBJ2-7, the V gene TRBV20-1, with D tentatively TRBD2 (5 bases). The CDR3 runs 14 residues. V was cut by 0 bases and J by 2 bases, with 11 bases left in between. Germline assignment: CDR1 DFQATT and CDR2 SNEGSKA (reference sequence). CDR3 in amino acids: CSARDMAGAYEQYF. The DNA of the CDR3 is TGCAGTGCTAGAGATATGGCGGGCGCCTACGAGCAGTACTTC.

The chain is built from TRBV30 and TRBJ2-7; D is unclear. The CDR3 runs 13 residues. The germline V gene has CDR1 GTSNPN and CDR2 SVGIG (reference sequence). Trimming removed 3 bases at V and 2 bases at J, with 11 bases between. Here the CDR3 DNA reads TGTGCCTGGAGATCTGCTGGGACCTACGAGCAGTACTTC. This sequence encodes CAWRSAGTYEQYF.

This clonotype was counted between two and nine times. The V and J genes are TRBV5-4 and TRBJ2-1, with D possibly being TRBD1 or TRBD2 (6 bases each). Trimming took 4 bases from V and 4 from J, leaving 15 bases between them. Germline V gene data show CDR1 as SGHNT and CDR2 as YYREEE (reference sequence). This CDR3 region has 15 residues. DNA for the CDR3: TGTGCCAGCAGCCCGGGGGCGTTGGTATACAATGAGCAGTTCTTC. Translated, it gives CASSPGALVYNEQFF.

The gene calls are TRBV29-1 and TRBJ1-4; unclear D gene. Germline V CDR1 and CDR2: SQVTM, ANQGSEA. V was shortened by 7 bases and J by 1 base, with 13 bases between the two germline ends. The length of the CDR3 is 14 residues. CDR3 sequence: CSGRAEETNEKLFF. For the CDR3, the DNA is TGCAGCGGACGTGCGGAAGAAACTAATGAAAAACTGTTTTTT.

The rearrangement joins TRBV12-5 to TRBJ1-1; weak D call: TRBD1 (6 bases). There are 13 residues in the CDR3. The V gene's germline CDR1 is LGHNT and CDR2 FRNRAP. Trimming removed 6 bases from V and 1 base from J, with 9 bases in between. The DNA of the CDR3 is TGTGCTAGTGGGGGGGACAAGAACACTGAAGCTTTCTTT. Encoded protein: CASGGDKNTEAFF.

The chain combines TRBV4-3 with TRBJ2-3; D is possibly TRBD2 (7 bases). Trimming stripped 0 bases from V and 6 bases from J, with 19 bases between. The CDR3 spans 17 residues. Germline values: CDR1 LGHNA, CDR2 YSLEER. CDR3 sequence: CASSQDPLAGAGDTQYF. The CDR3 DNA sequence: TGCGCCAGCAGCCAAGATCCGCTGGCGGGGGCCGGGGATACGCAGTATTTT.

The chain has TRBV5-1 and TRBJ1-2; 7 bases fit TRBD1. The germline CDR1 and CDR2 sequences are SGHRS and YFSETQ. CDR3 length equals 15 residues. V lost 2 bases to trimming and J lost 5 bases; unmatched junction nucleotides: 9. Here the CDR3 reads CASSFRPGQEYGYTF. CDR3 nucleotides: TGCGCCAGCAGCTTTCGTCCAGGACAGGAGTATGGCTACACCTTC.

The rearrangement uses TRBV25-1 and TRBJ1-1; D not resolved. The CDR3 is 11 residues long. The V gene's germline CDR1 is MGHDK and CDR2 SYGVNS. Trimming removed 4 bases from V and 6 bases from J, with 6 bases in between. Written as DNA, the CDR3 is TGTGCCAGCAGTGCCGGGGCTGAAGCTTTCTTT. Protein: CASSAGAEAFF.

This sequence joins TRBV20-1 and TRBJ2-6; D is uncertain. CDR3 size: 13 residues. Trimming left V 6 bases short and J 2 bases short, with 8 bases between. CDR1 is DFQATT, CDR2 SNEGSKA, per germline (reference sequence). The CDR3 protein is CSAPRTGANVLTF. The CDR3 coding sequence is TGCAGTGCGCCTCGAACTGGGGCCAACGTCCTGACTTTC.

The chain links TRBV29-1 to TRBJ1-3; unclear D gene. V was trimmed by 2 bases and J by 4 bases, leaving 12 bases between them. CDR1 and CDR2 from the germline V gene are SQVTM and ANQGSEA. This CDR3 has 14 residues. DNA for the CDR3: TGCAGCGTTGAATTGTTGGCTCGCGGAAACACCATATATTTT. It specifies CSVELLARGNTIYF. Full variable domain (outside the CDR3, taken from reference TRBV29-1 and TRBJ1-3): SAVISQKPSRDICQRGTSLTIQCQVDSQVTMMFWYRQQPGQSLTLIATANQGSEATYESGFVIDKFPISRPNLTFSTLTVSNMSPEDSSIYLCSVELLARGNTIYFGEGSWLTVV.

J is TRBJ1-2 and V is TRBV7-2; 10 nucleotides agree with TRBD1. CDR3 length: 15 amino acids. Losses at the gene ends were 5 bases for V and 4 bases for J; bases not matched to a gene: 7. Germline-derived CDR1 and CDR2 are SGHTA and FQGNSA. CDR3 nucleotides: TGTGCCAGCAGCCCAAGGGGACAGGGGACCTATGGCTACACCTTC. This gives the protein CASSPRGQGTYGYTF.

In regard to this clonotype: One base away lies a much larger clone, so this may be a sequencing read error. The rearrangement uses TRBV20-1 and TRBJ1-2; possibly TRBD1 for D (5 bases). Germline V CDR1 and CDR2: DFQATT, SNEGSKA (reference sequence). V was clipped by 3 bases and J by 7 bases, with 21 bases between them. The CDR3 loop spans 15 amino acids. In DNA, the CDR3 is TGCAGTGCTAGGCCCAGAGGGGAGTCCGGTGCTGGCTACACCTTC. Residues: CSARPRGESGAGYTF.

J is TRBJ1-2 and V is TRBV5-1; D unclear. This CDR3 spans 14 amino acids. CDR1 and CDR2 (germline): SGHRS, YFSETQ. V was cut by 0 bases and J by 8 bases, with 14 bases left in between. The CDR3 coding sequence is TGCGCCAGCAGCTTGGAACAGACGGGAAACGGCTACACCTTC. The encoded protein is CASSLEQTGNGYTF.

The CDR3 DNA follows: TGCGCCAGCAGCCAAGAGCAACCGGGACTAGCGGGAGTCTACGAGCAGTACTTC. Translated: CASSQEQPGLAGVYEQYF. The chain has TRBV4-3 and TRBJ2-7; 14 positions agree with TRBD2. V lost 0 bases and J lost 3; bases outside the gene matches: 7. CDR1 and CDR2 (germline): LGHNA, YSLEER. The CDR3 is made up of 18 amino acids.

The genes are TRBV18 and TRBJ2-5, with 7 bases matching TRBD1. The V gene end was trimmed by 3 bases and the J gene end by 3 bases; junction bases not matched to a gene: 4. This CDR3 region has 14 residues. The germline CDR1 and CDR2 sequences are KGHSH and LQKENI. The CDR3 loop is CASSPSTGKETQYF. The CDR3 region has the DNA TGTGCCAGCTCACCGTCGACAGGGAAAGAGACCCAGTACTTC.

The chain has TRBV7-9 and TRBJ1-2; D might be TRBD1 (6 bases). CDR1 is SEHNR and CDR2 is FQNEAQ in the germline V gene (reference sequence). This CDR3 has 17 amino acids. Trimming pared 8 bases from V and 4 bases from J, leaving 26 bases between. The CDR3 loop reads CASQPNGGGDLGYGYTF. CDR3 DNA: TGTGCCAGCCAACCCAACGGAGGGGGGGACCTCGGCTATGGCTACACCTTC.